This section outlines one T cell receptor (beta chain) sequence together with its context. There are many counts of this clonotype. There is no known antigen for this receptor. Per-base quality was not reported, and no clone a single base away is much larger than it. Stable Graves' hyperthyroidism was defined as the absence of progression to ophthalmopathy over 18 months of follow-up. Hyperthyroidism patients were aged 18 to 65 years and newly diagnosed, with disease duration of less than 2 months. The study excluded patients with uncontrolled infections, other autoimmune diseases, pregnancy or lactation. Diagnoses relied on clinical symptoms, serum thyroxine and TRAb, thyroid ultrasound and orbital computed tomography. PBMCs were separated from around 9.1 ml of fresh peripheral blood using Ficoll-Paque density gradient centrifugation. Total RNA was extracted with Trizol reagent, and quality was checked on an Agilent 2100 Bioanalyzer.

The TCR beta CDR3 regions were amplified from RNA transcripts. The TCR CDR3 was subjected to a first round of RT-PCR using the HTBI primer set and the Qiagen OneStep RT-PCR kit. A second multiplex PCR round built the libraries, followed by size selection and purification. Libraries were sequenced paired-end with 100 bp reads on an Illumina HiSeq2000. The original pipeline was this. Raw data were processed with SOAPnuke, discarding reads with adapters, uncalled bases, mean Phred below 15, or no exact constant-primer or identifier match. COPE v1.2.5 was used to merge high-quality paired reads, and clonotypes were defined as unique nucleotide sequences. Clonotypes were aligned to IMGT TRBV, TRBD and TRBJ reference segments using MiTCR v1.1. Analysis was restricted to V-J combinations with a frequency above 0.0001, which covered roughly 99% of repertoires. A TCS score was defined as the ratio of F50 (clonal expansion) to E x V (chaos), with BLOSUM62-based TCRdist applied between CDR3 peptides within each V-J. Welch's t-statistics and random forest reduced roughly 540 V-J features to roughly 13, which were used in a naive Bayes classifier (R e1071). Using fastp trimming at Q25 and MiXCR clonotype assembly, TCRdb reanalyzed the public sequencing data and kept in-frame beta chains. Each entry is one CDR3 protein sequence, shown with its most common DNA and genes. The V and J calls, along with clone size, are taken from TCRdb and not from the paper's own processing. Recorded for this sample are hundreds of thousands of distinct CDR3 sequences; 13% of them occurred a single time. Clones ranked in the top ten supply around 9.2% of the sample.

The sample belongs to a study of T cells in Graves' hyperthyroidism and ophthalmopathy (dated by TCRdb to about 2019). Broadly, across the study: Peripheral blood was sampled at the time of initial diagnosis, prior to any treatment. To identify distinguishing TCR V-J signatures, a discovery cohort of 100 patients was used, comprising 40 to 45 with Graves' ophthalmopathy and 55 to 65 with stable Graves' hyperthyroidism. An independent validation cohort of fewer than 20 hyperthyroidism patients and 17 patients who later progressed to ophthalmopathy tested prospective prediction of ophthalmopathy. The roughly 91 discovery patients were randomly divided into training and test sets at a 7:3 ratio. Thyroid tissue and blood T-cell repertoires from more than 5 Graves' hyperthyroidism patients were also compared in the study. Following sampling, methimazole starting at 30 mg daily was given to hyperthyroidism patients, and high-dose intravenous methylprednisolone was given to ophthalmopathy patients. The paper describes TCR Vbeta CDR3 sequencing of some 130 peripheral blood samples, made up of some 42 ophthalmopathy patients, approximately 76 hyperthyroidism patients and 17 progressor patients.

From its cysteine to its phenylalanine, the CDR3 spans 16 amino acids. The entry retains the CDR3 DNA only, 48 bases that are in frame from base 1. V is pared back by 6 bases and J by 5 bases, with 22 bases lying between the germline termini. From the germline V gene, CDR1 is MDHEN and CDR2 is SYDVKM. Broad study findings and their caveats: Sample size was not statistically predetermined, and blinding of investigators to group allocation was not performed. In validation, the model predicted progression to ophthalmopathy with 65% to 71% sensitivity and roughly 72% specificity, a median of approximately 6.7 months before onset. Most expanded thyroid clonotypes (frequency above 0.001) were also found in blood, which suggests that blood repertoires may mirror thyroid immune responses. Ophthalmopathy was separated from stable hyperthyroidism by a 13 V-J signature model, with approximately 86% sensitivity and about 84% specificity obtained in cross-validation and 80%/75% obtained in testing.

The rearrangement combines TRBV28 with TRBJ1-2, and TRBD1 may be the D gene, going by 5 matching bases. The source material was blood. This sequence originates from a young woman with Graves' hyperthyroidism. The CDR3 region reads CASSEFTTTGGYGYTF. The DNA sequence is TGTGCCAGCAGCGAATTTACTACTACCGGGGGGTATGGCTACACCTTC.